This record concerns one TCR beta chain sequence. Its antigen is unidentified. Peripheral blood was drawn, roughly 10 milliliters per donor. A sample-barcoded 5' primer and a J-beta primer mix were used in a second PCR of roughly 7 to 12 cycles. TCRdb used MiXCR to reprocess the 5' RACE reads, holding one entry per CDR3 protein. This sample has 1,300,000 or so distinct CDR3 sequences; 55% to 75% occur once, and the top ten carry over 6.5%. This sample is drawn from a study of blood T cells in healthy people across ages. Notes on the study in general: CMV status of donors was not determined, possibly confounding expanded clonotype changes.

Germline V CDR1 and CDR2: SGHAT, FQNNGV. CDR3 size: 16 residues. Trimming pared 1 base from V and 1 base from J, leaving 12 bases between. The sequenced material came from blood. V usage is TRBV11-2 and J usage is TRBJ2-3; D assignment may be TRBD1 or TRBD2 (5 bases each). This receptor was taken from a man between 18 and 29 years old in good health. As DNA, the CDR3 is TGTGCCAGCAGCTTAGTAGGTATGGGGGGCACAGATACGCAGTATTTT. Translating it yields CASSLVGMGGTDTQYF.